These 29 T cell receptor beta chains were all obtained from the same sample, sequenced in a study of cytomegalovirus exposure and HLA in healthy donors. PCR was performed using 60 Vbeta and 13 Jbeta primers. The data were produced by immunoSEQ multiplex PCR, yet TCRdb's version contains in-frame clones alone and is incomplete. The table lists almost 45,000 clones. The sequenced sample consisted of PBMCs. Receptors were obtained from a male donor in good health and CMV-seronegative.

The rearrangement links TRBV19 to TRBJ2-3; 7 bases fit TRBD1. V shed 2 bases and J 2 bases; nucleotides not matched to a gene: 7. The germline gives CDR1 LNHDA, CDR2 SQIVND (reference sequence). This CDR3 contains 16 residues. CDR3 sequence: CASSIMKGAHTDTQYF. The CDR3 nucleotides read TGTGCCAGTAGTATAATGAAGGGGGCCCACACAGATACGCAGTATTTT.

The chain links TRBV6-1 to TRBJ2-1; TRBD2 matches at 8 bases. In germline, CDR1 is MNHNS, CDR2 SASEGT. V trimming: 5 bases; J trimming: 12 bases; junction bases outside the gene matches: 12. CDR3 length: 14 residues. DNA of the CDR3: TGTGCCAGCAGTTCCGGGACTAGTCACGTCGGGCAGTTCTTC. This translates into CASSSGTSHVGQFF.

This sequence joins TRBV29-1 and TRBJ2-5; a possible D gene is TRBD1 (6 bases). The CDR3 totals 13 residues. Per the germline V gene, CDR1 is SQVTM and CDR2 is ANQGSEA. The V gene lost 3 bases and the J gene lost 4 bases, with 12 bases spanning the gap. Here the CDR3 DNA reads TGCAGCGTTGATAGGGAACAGGGAGAGACCCAGTACTTC. This translates into CSVDREQGETQYF.

Written as DNA, the CDR3 is TGTGCCACCAGCAGAGATCGGGGGAACTATGGCTACACCTTC. Encoded protein: CATSRDRGNYGYTF. The chain links TRBV15 to TRBJ1-2; D is possibly TRBD1 (5 bases). Trimming took off 0 bases at V and 2 bases at J, with 7 bases between the two ends. The CDR3 extends over 14 amino acids. Germline V gene lookup returns CDR1 LNHNV and CDR2 YYDKDF (reference sequence).

The gene calls are TRBV11-2 and TRBJ2-1; TRBD2 is a possible D gene (5 bases). The CDR3 sequence is 15 residues long. CDR1 is SGHAT and CDR2 is FQNNGV in the germline V gene. With 4 bases removed from V and 0 bases from J, the gap between germline ends came to 10 bases. CDR3 nucleotides: TGTGCCAGCAGCTCCACTAGGAGCTCCTACAATGAGCAGTTCTTC. Translated, it gives CASSSTRSSYNEQFF.

The chain couples TRBV7-9 to TRBJ2-7; 9 nucleotides match TRBD1. Germline V lookup: CDR1 SEHNR, CDR2 FQNEAQ (reference sequence). Losses at the gene ends were 5 bases for V and 2 bases for J; bases not matched to a gene: 10. This CDR3 contains 16 residues. CDR3 nucleotide sequence: TGTGCCAGCAGCCCCTATGGGACAGGGAAGGCCTACGAGCAGTACTTC. Translation: CASSPYGTGKAYEQYF.

The rearrangement uses TRBV19 and TRBJ2-1, with 11 bases matching TRBD2. Germline V lookup: CDR1 LNHDA, CDR2 SQIVND (reference sequence). This CDR3 has 18 residues. J lost 6 bases, V lost 1 base, and 11 bases had no gene match. The CDR3 spells CASSIGQVVSGRGNEQFF. The CDR3 DNA follows: TGTGCCAGTAGTATAGGACAGGTTGTTAGCGGGAGGGGCAATGAGCAGTTCTTC.

The chain has TRBV25-1 and TRBJ2-5; TRBD1 matches at 7 bases. V was clipped by 5 bases and J by 4 bases; unmatched bases: 13. The CDR3 covers 16 residues. Germline V gene data show CDR1 as MGHDK and CDR2 as SYGVNS. The CDR3, as DNA: TGTGCCAGCAGTAGGCAGGGACAGCCCCAAGGAGAGACCCAGTACTTC. This encodes CASSRQGQPQGETQYF.

This chain uses TRBV27 with TRBJ1-1; D unclear. V was cut by 5 bases and J by 3 bases, with 13 bases left in between. CDR1 and CDR2 (germline): MNHEY, SMNVEV (reference sequence). This CDR3 comprises 14 residues. CDR3 DNA: TGTGCCAGCAGTCAAGGCGGCGTGGACACTGAAGCTTTCTTT. Translating it yields CASSQGGVDTEAFF.

The CDR3 protein is CASSLVVGTQYF. DNA for the CDR3: TGTGCCAGCAGCTTGGTAGTTGGTACGCAGTATTTT. The J gene is TRBJ2-3, the V gene TRBV5-6; D uncertain. V was pared by 0 bases and J by 8 bases, with 7 bases between. The CDR3 covers 12 residues. From germline, CDR1 is SGHDT and CDR2 YYEEEE.

This chain links TRBV11-2 with TRBJ2-7; possible D gene TRBD2, 6 bases. CDR3 size: 15 residues. Germline V gene data show CDR1 as SGHAT and CDR2 as FQNNGV. V was cut by 0 bases and J by 3 bases, with 12 bases left in between. The CDR3 DNA reads TGTGCCAGCAGCTTAGATTTAGCGGAACTCTACGAGCAGTACTTC. This codes for CASSLDLAELYEQYF.

CDR3 region: CASGRELSTDTQYF. CDR3 in DNA: TGTGCCAGCGGCCGGGAGTTGAGCACAGATACGCAGTATTTT. V gene TRBV2 combines with J gene TRBJ2-3; the D gene is possibly TRBD2 (6 bases). The V and J ends lost 8 bases and 0 bases respectively, with 12 bases between them. CDR1 and CDR2 from the germline V gene are SNHLY and FYNNEI. CDR3 length equals 14 residues.

The rearrangement links TRBV11-2 to TRBJ2-3, with 13 bases matching TRBD2. Germline trimming cut 5 bases from V and 2 bases from J; bases unmatched to any gene: 4. The V gene's germline CDR1 is SGHAT and CDR2 FQNNGV. CDR3 size: 16 residues. The CDR3 reads CASSPTSGGVTDTQYF. The CDR3 coding sequence is TGTGCCAGCAGCCCAACTAGCGGGGGGGTCACAGATACGCAGTATTTT.

Written as DNA, the CDR3 is TGTGCCAGCAGTACTCGGGTCGCTGCTCGTGAACTGTTTTTT. Translation gives CASSTRVAARELFF. V is TRBV2 and J is TRBJ1-4; D is ambiguous. From germline, CDR1 is SNHLY and CDR2 FYNNEI. This CDR3 is 14 amino acids long. V lost 5 bases to trimming and J lost 12 bases, with 19 bases between them.

The chain carries TRBV11-3 and TRBJ1-1; 7 nucleotides align to TRBD1. The V segment lost 5 bases and the J segment 0 bases; nucleotides outside the gene matches: 3. Germline CDR1 reads SGHNT; CDR2 reads YENEEA. This CDR3 contains 14 residues. The CDR3 protein is CASSPTGMNTEAFF. CDR3 nucleotides: TGTGCCAGCAGCCCGACAGGGATGAACACTGAAGCTTTCTTT.

Points on this clone: One end of the junction varies from germline; a read error may be responsible. The rearrangement joins TRBV7-7 to TRBJ2-5, with D possibly matching TRBD2 (6 bases). The CDR3 extends over 12 amino acids. Germline CDR1 SSHAT, CDR2 FNYEAQ (reference sequence). The CDR3 protein is CASSRLGETQYF. The CDR3 DNA reads as TGTGCTAGCAGCCGACTAGGGGAGACCCAGTACTTC.

The chain recombines TRBV19 with TRBJ2-1; D is ambiguous. The CDR3 spans 12 residues. V gave up 3 bases and J gave up 9 bases, with 9 bases separating them. Germline CDR1 is LNHDA and CDR2 is SQIVND (reference sequence). For the CDR3, the DNA is TGTGCCAGTAGTATGGAGTTAGGTGAGCAGTTCTTC. Its protein is CASSMELGEQFF.

The chain joins TRBV5-1 to TRBJ1-1; no clear D gene. This CDR3 contains 13 residues. Germline V gives CDR1 SGHRS, CDR2 YFSETQ. Trimming removed 1 base from V and 1 base from J, with 5 bases in between. CDR3 amino acids: CASSLFWNTEAFF. The DNA for the CDR3 is TGCGCCAGCAGCTTGTTCTGGAACACTGAAGCTTTCTTT.

As concerns this clone: Its ends do not fully match the called genes, so a read error is possible. V gene TRBV28 combines with J gene TRBJ1-4; TRBD1 might be the D (6 bases). Germline V lookup: CDR1 MDHEN, CDR2 SYDVKM. The CDR3 has 17 amino acids. The CDR3 here is CASSLRGGPLGLEKLSF. In DNA, the CDR3 is TGTGCCAGCAGTTTAAGGGGGGGTCCTTTGGGCCTTGAAAAACTGTCTTTT.

This chain links TRBV7-6 with TRBJ2-5; TRBD2 might be the D (5 bases). The CDR3 covers 15 residues. Germline V gene sequence: CDR1 SGHVS, CDR2 FNYEAQ. The V end lost 3 bases, the J end lost 3 bases, and 14 bases lay between the germline ends. The CDR3 nucleotides read TGTGCCAGCAGCTTTGGAATTAGCGCCAAAGAGACCCAGTACTTC. Its protein is CASSFGISAKETQYF.

This rearrangement joins TRBV4-2 to TRBJ2-7; D gene unclear. V gave up 0 bases and J gave up 6 bases, with 6 bases separating them. CDR1 LGHNA and CDR2 YNFKEQ come from the germline V gene. CDR3 length: 12 amino acids. CDR3 in DNA: TGTGCCAGCAGCCAAGAGGTCGGCGAGCAGTACTTC. Protein product: CASSQEVGEQYF.

This chain uses TRBV11-2 with TRBJ1-1; D is ambiguous. This CDR3 has 14 residues. Germline values: CDR1 SGHAT, CDR2 FQNNGV. V was shortened by 1 base and J by 4 bases, with 10 bases between the two germline ends. As DNA, the CDR3 is TGTGCCAGCAGCTTAGCCCTTGAGGGCACTGAAGCTTTCTTT. Translating gives CASSLALEGTEAFF.

The rearrangement uses TRBV5-4 and TRBJ2-7; TRBD2 matches at 12 bases. V shed 4 bases and J 7 bases; nucleotides not matched to a gene: 9. From germline, CDR1 is SGHNT and CDR2 YYREEE (reference sequence). The CDR3 covers 15 residues. Written as DNA, the CDR3 is TGTGCCAGCAGCACCAGACTAGCGGGAGTCGAGGAGCAGTACTTC. The encoded protein is CASSTRLAGVEEQYF.

This rearrangement joins TRBV27 to TRBJ1-5; tentative D call: TRBD1 (6 bases). There are 16 residues in the CDR3. V lost 5 bases and J lost 6, with 20 bases in between. Germline V gives CDR1 MNHEY, CDR2 SMNVEV (reference sequence). DNA for the CDR3: TGTGCCAGCAGTCCCCAGACAGGATTTTCGTTTCAGCCCCAGCATTTT. It encodes CASSPQTGFSFQPQHF.

The V gene is TRBV19, the J gene TRBJ1-5; a possible D gene is TRBD1 (5 bases). This CDR3 has 15 residues. Germline-derived CDR1 and CDR2 are LNHDA and SQIVND (reference sequence). The V gene lost 4 bases and the J gene lost 0 bases, with 10 bases spanning the gap. CDR3 sequence (DNA): TGTGCCAGTAGTAGCTACAGGTTTAGCAATCAGCCCCAGCATTTT. It translates to CASSSYRFSNQPQHF.

The rearrangement links TRBV6-1 to TRBJ2-7; a weak D match, TRBD1 (6 bases). Germline V gives CDR1 MNHNS, CDR2 SASEGT. The V end lost 3 bases, the J end lost 4 bases, and 10 bases lay between the germline ends. This CDR3 has 13 amino acids. The CDR3: CASSDWGQYEQYF. The CDR3 nucleotides are TGTGCCAGCAGTGATTGGGGGCAGTACGAGCAGTACTTC.

The J gene is TRBJ1-1, the V gene TRBV5-1, with TRBD1 identical over 11 bases. Unmatched junction bases numbered 4, after V lost 2 bases and J lost 1 base. The CDR3 is 16 amino acids. CDR1 SGHRS and CDR2 YFSETQ come from the germline V gene. The CDR3 here is CASSLGTGGRNTEAFF. CDR3 DNA sequence: TGCGCCAGCAGCTTAGGGACAGGGGGGCGGAACACTGAAGCTTTCTTT.

V is TRBV28 and J is TRBJ2-7; TRBD1 aligns across 8 bases. The CDR3 runs to 16 residues. With V trimmed by 3 bases and J by 3 bases, 10 bases remained unmatched. Germline values: CDR1 MDHEN, CDR2 SYDVKM. The CDR3 DNA is TGTGCCAGCAGTTTTCCTACGACAGGGGCCAACTACGAGCAGTACTTC. This translates into CASSFPTTGANYEQYF.

This clone is deemed medium-sized by its frequency. V gene TRBV15 combines with J gene TRBJ2-1, with TRBD1 matching 9 bases. CDR1 is LNHNV, CDR2 YYDKDF, per germline (reference sequence). Trimming removed 0 bases from V and 6 bases from J; junction bases left unmatched: 3. This CDR3 spans 15 amino acids. The CDR3 DNA reads TGTGCCACCAGCAGAGATACAGGGGGCTTCAATGAGCAGTTCTTC. It yields the protein CATSRDTGGFNEQFF.